This T cell receptor beta chain was documented in a study of T cell responses to AZD1222 COVID-19 vaccine. General study results and limits: Breadth and depth of Spike-specific TCRs rose after two AZD1222 doses. Clonal diversity was possibly underestimated, and white British individuals and females predominated among donors. The study identified only five to seven AZD1222 recipients as seropositive at baseline. Repertoires were collected only later (after the peak T cell response had occurred).

This clone was counted a single time. The antigen is unknown. The protocol was immunoSEQ multiplex PCR, while the TCRdb copy is restricted to in-frame clones and leaves out a portion. The table lists fewer than 200,000 clones, roughly 92% of them singletons. This receptor was identified in an adult who received the MenACWY meningococcal vaccine as a control. This material consisted of peripheral blood, taken 28 days after the second dose of the MenACWY control vaccine.

This CDR3 is CSASLRGVGQPQHF. The CDR3 coding sequence is TGCAGTGCTAGTCTCAGGGGGGTGGGTCAGCCCCAGCATTTT. The rearrangement uses TRBV20-1 and TRBJ1-5; 7 nucleotides align to TRBD1. The germline CDR1 and CDR2 sequences are DFQATT and SNEGSKA (reference sequence). The CDR3 has 14 amino acids. The V and J ends lost 3 bases and 6 bases, in that order; junction bases with no gene match: 8.